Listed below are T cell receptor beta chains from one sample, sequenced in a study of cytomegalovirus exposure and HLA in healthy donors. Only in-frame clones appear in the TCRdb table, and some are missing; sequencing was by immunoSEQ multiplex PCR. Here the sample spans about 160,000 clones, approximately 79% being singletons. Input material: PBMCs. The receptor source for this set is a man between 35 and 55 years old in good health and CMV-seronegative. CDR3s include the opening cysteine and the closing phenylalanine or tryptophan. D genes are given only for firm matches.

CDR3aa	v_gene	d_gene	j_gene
CASSPIQGALTGELFF	TRBV5-4	TRBD1	TRBJ2-2
CASGEAGVVRRNEQFF	TRBV28	TRBD2	TRBJ2-1
CASSFFGRTYEQYF	TRBV5-1	TRBD2	TRBJ2-7
CASSLITSGRSDTQYF	TRBV28	TRBD2	TRBJ2-3
CASSGGSTDTQYF	TRBV6-4	-	TRBJ2-3
CASSFDVASGRRLNEQFF	TRBV28	TRBD2	TRBJ2-1
CASSLVGGRGWNTQYF	TRBV7-8	TRBD2	TRBJ2-3
CATSREKGLADFTDTQYF	TRBV15	TRBD2	TRBJ2-3
CASRTGGAYEQYF	TRBV28	TRBD1	TRBJ2-7
CASSVDAEGTEAFF	TRBV9	-	TRBJ1-1
CASSPFHPNRGSGYTF	TRBV18	TRBD1	TRBJ1-2
CASSLLGATEAFF	TRBV7-6	-	TRBJ1-1
CAISEPTVGGRDYEQYF	TRBV10-3	TRBD2	TRBJ2-7
CASSLEGAEYNEQFF	TRBV7-2	-	TRBJ2-1
CASSISGLDNEQFF	TRBV19	-	TRBJ2-1
CASSVATGGDTEAFF	TRBV9	TRBD1	TRBJ1-1
CASSLARVTHSGANGLTF	TRBV11-2	-	TRBJ2-6
CASSSPGESYEQYF	TRBV28	-	TRBJ2-7
CASSYSPDNEQFF	TRBV6-6	-	TRBJ2-1
CASSFGRDRGEQYF	TRBV6-1	TRBD1	TRBJ2-7
CASSLGLGVREQYF	TRBV11-2	-	TRBJ2-7
CATLGQFANEKLFF	TRBV2	-	TRBJ1-4